What follows is one T cell receptor beta chain and its context. Its antigen target is currently unknown. Base qualities are not provided; no much larger clone lies one nucleotide away. The source of the sample is a study of shared clonotypes between healthy human individuals (dated by TCRdb to between 2020 and 2021). Broadly, across the study: The cohort comprised a couple of women and three men aged 18 to 49 years. For each donor, CD4 naive and CD4 memory were each given three plates, CD8 naive was given two plates, and CD8 memory was given one plate. Blood TCR repertoires of several healthy adults were deeply sequenced to estimate repertoire size and the extent of clonotype sharing between individuals. To increase sequencing depth and limit assay-specific biases, different laboratories used diverse techniques to prepare libraries and sequence TCR repertoires. Per donor, leukapheresis produced somewhere between about 0.94 and 8.9 billion PBMCs.

The junction shows trimming of 0 bases on V and 0 bases on J, plus 8 bases between the germline ends. The germline V gene specifies MGHRA as CDR1 and YSYEKL as CDR2. Including cysteine and phenylalanine, the CDR3 has 16 amino acids. Kept here is only the CDR3 DNA, which spans 48 bases and is read in frame from base 1. Donors were healthy HIV-negative adults with no recently reported acute infections or vaccinations. Every donor was a Caucasian adult living in Nashville, Tennessee, USA. CD4+ T cells were enriched through magnetic negative selection, after which naive cells were positively selected on CD45RA and the remaining negative fraction served as the memory subset. Blood was collected by leukapheresis, and PBMCs were isolated by Ficoll-Histopaque density gradient centrifugation and then cryopreserved in liquid nitrogen vapor phase. Analytical flow cytometry was used to check the purity and quantity of each magnetically sorted T cell population. Genomic DNA was isolated from each sorted fraction and quantified by UV absorbance on a Nanodrop 2000c.

The full study reports these points: Based on pairwise subsampling, the degree of clonotype sharing among donors was expected to be affected by sequencing depth. Sampling was restricted to blood, and TCR repertoires in tissue are likely to differ from TCR repertoires in blood. Because the study included a small number of donors, the genetic and exposure-history diversity represented was limited. Roughly 5.2% of naive CD4, roughly 3.6% of naive CD8, 2% to 2.5% of memory CD4, and more than 0.35% of memory CD8 clonotypes were shared across four donors. Naive subsets generally had larger estimated clonotype richness than memory subsets did. Even with the large sequencing depth, rarefaction of the sorted-subset datasets indicated that sequencing was incomplete. Higher generation probabilities were observed for clonotypes shared by all four sorted-subset donors than for non-shared clonotypes.

Using the deep immunoSEQ assay, multiplex PCR amplified TCR CDR3 regions from genomic DNA. Extracted genomic DNA from each cell subset was spread evenly across all wells of several immunoSEQ 96-well plates, with each plate serving as a replicate. Each replicate PCR for sorted subsets received around 210 ng genomic DNA, equal to 30,000 or so T cell genomes. Purified libraries were measured with a Qubit 3.0 fluorometer, size-checked on a Bioanalyzer 2100, and measured again with the KAPA Library Quantification kit. Every immunoSEQ 96-well plate was sequenced on a separate single-read 150-cycle Illumina NextSeq 550 flow cell. In the source study's methods: The immunoSEQ output contained only junctional sequences without quality scores, so filtering could not match that applied to full-length reads. Sequences were annotated with PyIR, a Python wrapper for IgBLAST v1.9, and V/J genes and CDR3 were assigned using IMGT germline references. Any read was removed if the V/J assignment was weak (E-value above 1e-6), the CDR3 was missing, or the read contained stop codons, out-of-frame junctions, or ambiguous translated residues. V3J clonotypes were defined as sequences sharing the same inferred V gene, J gene, and CDR3 amino acid sequence. The percentage overlap between two repertoires was calculated by dividing the number of shared unique clonotypes by the size of the smaller repertoire. Richness of each repertoire was evaluated using RTK rarefaction, the Chao1 estimator, and Recon v2.1 estimates of unobserved clonotypes. Generation probabilities were computed with OLGA for all TCRbeta clonotypes obtained by the gDNA method from four donors. Held by TCRdb, this immuneACCESS table contains in-frame sequences only and omits some clones. Under half of the omission traces to an unresolved V gene where checked; the cause of the rest is unknown. V and J calls and clone size follow that table, whereas D and trimming were derived from the DNA. The sample data list fewer than 1.8 million clones, and approximately 98.5% of these were observed just once. The leading ten clones occupy around 0.33% of the sample.

The clonotype was recovered from a man between 25 and 39 years old in good health. The rearranged segments are TRBV4-1 and TRBJ1-4; a tentative D match to TRBD1 spans 6 bases. The sample was naive CD4+ T cells sorted from blood. What this sample's cell subset or site label stands for: CD45RA+ positively selected. The sequenced DNA: TGCGCCAGCAGCCAAGATGGGGGCGCAACTAATGAAAAACTGTTTTTT. Its amino acids are CASSQDGGATNEKLFF.